This TCR beta chain is drawn from a study of CD8+ T cells in alopecia areata. On the study more broadly: Approximately 6-11-week-old female C3H/HeJ mice were grafted with skin from spontaneously alopecic 6-12-month-old C3H/HeJ graft donors. General observations from the study: Greater clonality was observed in lesional scalp samples, especially alopecia totalis/universalis, versus normal scalp. Between patients, shared TCR sequences were less clear than in mice. This was possibly due in part to HLA diversity in the patient population.

A note on this clone: Its antigen is still unknown. The gene names here belong to mouse. The read finishes 4 residues shy of the CDR3 end, and the germline J gene is used to complete it.

cDNA prepared by RNA extraction and subsequent reverse transcription served as the template for sequencing. The data were produced by immunoSEQ multiplex PCR, yet TCRdb's version contains in-frame clones alone and is incomplete. In total the sample includes over 250,000 clones, none of them seen once. The V end was cut by 4 bases, the J end by 3 bases, with 10 bases between. Looked up from germline, CDR1 is NSHNY and CDR2 is SYGAGN. CDR3 size: 13 residues. Markers used for sorting pooled cutaneous lymph node cells were CD4, CD8alpha, NKG2D, NKG2ACE and others. This clonotype was sampled from a C3H/HeJ mouse with alopecia areata. Mice of this strain are of MHC haplotype H2-k. The gene calls are TRBV13-1 and TRBJ1-2; tentatively, D is TRBD1 (6 bases). Sequencing was carried out using CD4+ T cells sorted from a lymph node. The CDR3 bases that were read are TGTGCCAGCAGTCAGGGGCGGGACTCC. Translated: CASSQGRDS. The whole CDR3 reads CASSQGRDSDYTF.